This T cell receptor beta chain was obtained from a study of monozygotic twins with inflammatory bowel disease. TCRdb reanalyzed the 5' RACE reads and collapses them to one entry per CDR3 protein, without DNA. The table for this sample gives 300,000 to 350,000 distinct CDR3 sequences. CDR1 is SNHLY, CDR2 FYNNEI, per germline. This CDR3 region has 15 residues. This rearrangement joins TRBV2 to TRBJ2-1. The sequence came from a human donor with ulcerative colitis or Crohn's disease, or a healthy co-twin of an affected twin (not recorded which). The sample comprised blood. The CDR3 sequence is CASSEDRSSYNEQFF.